This TCR beta chain was profiled in a study of neurological immune-mediated disorders (dated by TCRdb to the late 2010s). Study-level background: Among the approximately 35 multiple sclerosis patients, approximately 31 had relapsing-remitting MS and 3 had secondary progressive MS. The study compared peripheral blood TCR-beta repertoires of HTLV-I-associated myelopathy (HAM/TSP) patients, multiple sclerosis patients and healthy controls using UMI-based sequencing. Alongside PBMC samples, the set of approximately 100 TCR-beta libraries contained longitudinal samples, technical triplicates, and paired CD4+ and CD8+ T-cell subsets that had been sorted. The cohort was made up of about 65 subjects, consisting of around 15 HAM/TSP patients, some 34 multiple sclerosis patients and around 20 healthy controls.

Unsorted PBMC libraries were generated from 2 million PBMCs stored in RNAlater at -80 °C until RNA extraction. The multiple sclerosis patients were enrolled in a US clinical protocol that evaluated disease progression with magnetic resonance imaging. Peripheral blood was subjected to Ficoll-Hypaque density gradient centrifugation to isolate PBMCs, which were then cryopreserved in liquid nitrogen. This clonotype was observed many times. Its antigen is still unknown. No base-level quality is on record; no much larger clone is a single base apart. To synthesize cDNA, template-switch 5'RACE was performed with a primer carrying a 10-nucleotide random unique molecular identifier so that each TCR transcript was tagged. Over 180 million TCR-beta sequences, covering 15-18 subjects, were produced in each sequencing run. The RNeasy kit was used to extract total RNA. The KAPA Real-time Library Amplification kit was used to amplify TCR-beta VDJ regions with primers for the TCR constant region and the 5'RACE anchor. Sample indexes and Illumina adaptors were added in a first PCR, and a second PCR then increased library yield. After purification with Ampure beads, the TCR product of roughly 650 bp was size-selected on a 2% E-gel SizeSelection system. Before pooling, library quality was assessed on a Bioanalyzer, concentration was determined with Qubit, and library quantification was performed with the Kapa Library Quantification kit. Paired-end 2 x 150 bp sequencing of the libraries was performed on an Illumina HiSeq 2500. To increase sequence diversity, roughly 24-31% phiX was spiked into each library pool. The authors' pipeline ran thus. Quality-filtered reads were processed with the UMI-based MiGEC pipeline, which removed over 80% of raw TCR sequences during error correction. VDJ genes were aligned to IMGT germline references, and clonotypes were defined by unique CDR3 amino acid sequence plus V-J genes. Clonal expansion, Shannon diversity, and CDR3 relatedness (CalcPairwiseDistances, ClusterSamples) were evaluated with VDJtools, and phylogenetic trees were built with CLCbio workbench. Expanded clones were defined as having at least 8 unique UMIs, based on coefficient-of-variation modelling across technical triplicates. Using fastp trimming at Q25 and MiXCR clonotype assembly, TCRdb reanalyzed the public sequencing data and kept in-frame beta chains. Rows with one shared CDR3 protein collapse into an entry with the most common genes and DNA. TCRdb's processing, not the authors', yielded these V and J calls. The sample table shows about 55,000 distinct CDR3 sequences, and around 4% are seen once. The ten largest clonotypes hold roughly 1.5% of the sample.

The paper's findings and limits, for the study overall: No identical CDR3 amino acid sequences were shared among expanded clones across subjects, suggesting private TCR-beta repertoires in all groups. TCR clonal expansion was highest in HAM/TSP patients and lowest in MS patients, with MS patients falling below even healthy controls. No clinical or MRI features were associated with the MS cluster, and the authors said that larger cohorts are needed. Phylogenetic analysis grouped repertoires from 18 of 34 MS patients into a cluster of related CDR3 sequences, suggesting a possible repertoire-level signature.

CDR1 and CDR2 were assigned from the germline V gene (reference sequence) as SGHKS and YYEKEE. The CDR3 goes from the cysteine to the phenylalanine over 13 residues. Solely the CDR3 DNA is kept, with 39 bases framed from the first base. V lost 2 bases and J lost 7 bases; the stretch between them is 12 bases long. The sequence was collected from a man between 25 and 39 years old with multiple sclerosis. This sequence uses TRBV5-5 and TRBJ1-2; TRBD1 could be the D gene, as 6 bases match. Sequenced sample: PBMCs. DNA sequence: TGTGCCAGCAGCTTATCAGGGGCGATTGGCTACACCTTC. Translated, it gives CASSLSGAIGYTF.